The present T cell receptor (beta chain) was sequenced within a study of Ad26.COV2.S vaccination and SARS-CoV-2 variants. Points from the study as a whole: Researchers reported similar non-spike TCR breadth in vaccine and placebo recipients. Higher spike-specific TCR breadth was found in vaccine recipients than in placebo recipients.

Here immunoSEQ multiplex PCR was the method, and the copy in TCRdb shows in-frame clones only, minus some. The sample includes over 200,000 clones, roughly 90% seen only once; the top ten take around 11%. The treatment denotes: 15 to 20 received Ad26.COV2.S at low or high dose, single or two shots; 5 received placebo; per-sample allocation not given. Each sample was drawn 63 days after the first injection (of vaccine or placebo). Adults aged 18-55 years in Boston included the donor. In the case of this clone: Its antigen is undetermined.

V was clipped by 5 bases and J by 3 bases, with 13 bases between them. CDR1 and CDR2 from the germline V gene are SGHRS and YFSETQ. CDR3 length equals 14 residues. The sequencing used peripheral blood, collected in a trial of Ad26.COV2.S vaccine versus placebo. The chain employs TRBV5-1 and TRBJ2-3; D assignment may be TRBD1 or TRBD2 (6 bases each). The TCR sequence derives from a person aged 18-65 years who received the Ad26.COV2.S COVID-19 vaccine or a placebo. CDR3 loop: CASSWQGTTDTQYF. The CDR3, as DNA: TGCGCCAGCAGTTGGCAGGGGACTACAGATACGCAGTATTTT. The complete variable domain, with remaining parts taken from reference TRBV5-1 and TRBJ2-3, reads KAGVTQTPRYLIKTRGQQVTLSCSPISGHRSVSWYQQTPGQGLQFLFEYFSETQRNKGNFPGRFSGRQFSNSRSEMNVSTLELGDSALYLCASSWQGTTDTQYFGPGTRLTVL.